The rows below give T cell receptor beta chains drawn from one sample of a study of blood T cell repertoires in COVID-19. Data came from immunoSEQ multiplex PCR; TCRdb stores just in-frame clones and leaves some out. The data hold 85,000 or so clones, with about 95% observed a single time. Sequencing was performed on peripheral blood. The receptors here all came from a human donor with active COVID-19. The donor label of this sample is uncertain. CDR3s include the opening cysteine and the closing phenylalanine or tryptophan. A D gene is named only where the DNA matches it firmly. Where a row states a size, it is once, few, many or the class of an expanded clone; other rows omit it.

TRBV5-1	NA	TRBJ2-3	TRBD1	TGCGCCAGCAGGTTGACAGGGTACACAGATACGCAGTATTTT	CASRLTGYTDTQYF
TRBV5-1	once	TRBJ1-1	NA	TGCGCCAGCAGCTTGGAGACGGGAGGATGGACTGAAGCTTTCTTT	CASSLETGGWTEAFF
TRBV19	NA	TRBJ2-3	NA	TGTGCCAGTAGTAGGGGCCGCACAGATACGCAGTATTTT	CASSRGRTDTQYF
TRBV5-4	NA	TRBJ2-7	NA	TGTGCCAGCAGTTCGGCTGGTGGAGCGGGCCTGAGTGAGCAGTACTTC	CASSSAGGAGLSEQYF
TRBV5-6	NA	TRBJ2-1	TRBD1	TGTGCCAGCAGCCGAATGACAGGGGGCCACTACAATGAGCAGTTCTTC	CASSRMTGGHYNEQFF
TRBV28	NA	TRBJ2-7	NA	TGTGCCAGCAGTTTACGCCCAATTAGAACCTACGAGCAGTACTTC	CASSLRPIRTYEQYF
TRBV5-1	NA	TRBJ2-7	TRBD2	TGCGCCAGCAGCTTGTCGGGAGGGACACACGCAAACTACGAGCAGTACTTC	CASSLSGGTHANYEQYF
TRBV29-1	NA	TRBJ2-1	NA	TGCAGCGTTCATGGGGCAATTAACAATGAGCAGTTCTTC	CSVHGAINNEQFF
TRBV20-1	NA	TRBJ2-4	NA	TGCAGTGCCCTGAGGGACATTCAGTACTTC	CSALRDIQYF
TRBV3-1/TRBV3-2	NA	TRBJ1-5	NA	TGTGCCAGCCGGGATTCAGGGGTAGGCGGCAATCAGCCCCAGCATTTT	CASRDSGVGGNQPQHF
TRBV7-8	NA	TRBJ1-5	NA	TGTGCCAGCAGCCCTCTGACTCTTAGCAATCAGCCCCAGCATTTT	CASSPLTLSNQPQHF
TRBV27	NA	TRBJ2-7	NA	TGTGCCAGCAGTTTGCGACAGTCCTACGAGCAGTACTTC	CASSLRQSYEQYF
TRBV7-6	NA	TRBJ1-3	NA	TGTGCCAGCAGCTTAGACATTCCTTCTGGAAACACCATATATTTT	CASSLDIPSGNTIYF
TRBV4-1	NA	TRBJ2-7	TRBD1	TGCGCCAGCAGCCCGAGACAGGGTCGCTCCTACGAGCAGTACTTC	CASSPRQGRSYEQYF
TRBV27	once	TRBJ1-5	NA	TGTGCCAGCAGTTTGGTTGCAGGGTTCAATCAGCCCCAGCATTTT	CASSLVAGFNQPQHF
TRBV7-8	NA	TRBJ2-7	NA	TGTGCCAGCAGCTTATCGACAGGGAGGATCTACGAGCAGTATTTC	CASSLSTGRIYEQYF
TRBV7-2	NA	TRBJ2-3	TRBD2	TGTGCCAGCAGCTTAGGTCTAGCGGGGGGGAGAGATACGCAGTATTTT	CASSLGLAGGRDTQYF
TRBV2	NA	TRBJ2-2	NA	TGTGCCAGCAGTCTTCGGAACACCGGGGAGCTGTTTTTT	CASSLRNTGELFF
TRBV29-1	NA	TRBJ1-2	TRBD1	TGCAGCGTTGACCAAGGACAGGGGGTTAACTATGGCTACACCTTC	CSVDQGQGVNYGYTF
TRBV24-1	NA	TRBJ2-7	NA	TGTGCCACAGGCGAGGGAATAAGTTCCGAGCAGTACTTC	CATGEGISSEQYF
TRBV10-3	once	TRBJ1-4	NA	TGTGCCATCAGTGAGGGGGGGGAGGTTAATGAAAAACTGTTTTTT	CAISEGGEVNEKLFF
TRBV5-6	NA	TRBJ1-2	TRBD1	TGTGCCAGCAGTTCCGGGACAGGGGTCTATGGCTACACCTTC	CASSSGTGVYGYTF
TRBV2	NA	TRBJ2-7	TRBD2	TGTGCCAGCAGCAAGAACGGGGGGGCTTCCTACGAGCAGTACTTC	CASSKNGGASYEQYF
TRBV5-1	NA	TRBJ2-4	TRBD1	TGCGCCAGTAGCACAACAGGGGGCGAAAACATTCAGTACTTC	CASSTTGGENIQYF
TRBV7-2	NA	TRBJ2-5	NA	TGTGCCAGCAGCTTAAGGGGCTTCGAGACCCAGTACTTC	CASSLRGFETQYF
TRBV6-2/TRBV6-3	NA	TRBJ2-2	NA	TGTGCCAGCACCCCGACTTACACCGGGGAGCTGTTTTTT	CASTPTYTGELFF
TRBV7-9	NA	TRBJ1-1	TRBD1	TGTGCCAGCACCATAGGGACAGTATCAATGAACACTGAAGCTTTCTTT	CASTIGTVSMNTEAFF
TRBV6-5	once	TRBJ2-1	TRBD1	TGTGCCACAGACAGGGTCAGCTCCTACAATGAGCAGTTCTTC	CATDRVSSYNEQFF
TRBV4-3	NA	TRBJ2-7	TRBD2	TGCGCCAGCAGCCTAAACCTAGCGGTTAATTCCTACGAGCAGTACTTC	CASSLNLAVNSYEQYF
TRBV11-3	NA	TRBJ2-2	NA	TGTGCCAGCAGCTTAGGCGGGACCGGGGAGCTGTTTTTT	CASSLGGTGELFF
TRBV19	NA	TRBJ2-2	NA	TGTGCCAGTAGTATGGGACTTAGTTTCGGGGAGCTGTTTTTT	CASSMGLSFGELFF
TRBV6-2/TRBV6-3	NA	TRBJ2-5	TRBD2	TGTGCCAGCAGTTACAGGTCGCAGCGGGAATTCCAAGAGACCCAGTACTTC	CASSYRSQREFQETQYF
TRBV19	NA	TRBJ2-4	NA	TGTGCCAGTAGTTCCACTGGCAAAAACATTCAGTACTTC	CASSSTGKNIQYF
TRBV28	once	TRBJ2-2	NA	TGTGCCAGCAGACCTGACAGGCCAAATTATACCGGGGAGCTGTTTTTT	CASRPDRPNYTGELFF
TRBV5-4	few	TRBJ2-7	TRBD2	TGTGCCAGCAGCACCGCGGGAGTAAGCTCCTACGAGCAGTACTTC	CASSTAGVSSYEQYF
TRBV19	NA	TRBJ1-3	NA	TGTGCCAGTAGTATAGATCCTCTCCCGGACACCACTGGAAACACCATATATTTT	CASSIDPLPDTTGNTIYF
TRBV5-4	once	TRBJ2-7	NA	TGTGCCAGCAGCTTTCAGGGGAGTCCCTACGAGCAGTACTTC	CASSFQGSPYEQYF
TRBV6-1	NA	TRBJ1-2	NA	TGTGCCAGCAGTGAATCGCAGATCTATGGCTACACCTTC	CASSESQIYGYTF
TRBV20-1	once	TRBJ2-5	TRBD2	TGCAGTGCTAGTTGGGGGGGGGAAAGGACCCAGTACTTC	CSASWGGERTQYF
TRBV5-6	NA	TRBJ1-5	NA	TGTGCCAGCAGCTTGGCCTCCAATCAGCCCCAGCATTTT	CASSLASNQPQHF
TRBV2	once	TRBJ2-7	TRBD2	TGTGCCAGCGGGGGGGGTTTGAGCTCAACGCCCTACGAGCAGTACTTC	CASGGGLSSTPYEQYF
TRBV4-3	NA	TRBJ2-5	TRBD2	TGCGCCAGCAGCCGGATACTAGCGGGTAAAGAGACCCAGTACTTC	CASSRILAGKETQYF
TRBV7-6	NA	TRBJ2-3	TRBD1	TGTGCCAGCAGCGTAGACCGGGACAGGAGAACAGATACGCAGTATTTT	CASSVDRDRRTDTQYF
TRBV28	NA	TRBJ2-7	TRBD2	TGTGCCAGCAGTTTTATCGGGACTAGCGGGATCTCCTACGAGCAGTACTTC	CASSFIGTSGISYEQYF
TRBV5-4	NA	TRBJ2-1	TRBD2	TGTGCCAGCAGCCCCAGGCTAGCGGCTAACAATGAGCAGTTCTTC	CASSPRLAANNEQFF
TRBV20-1	NA	TRBJ2-1	NA	TGCAGTGCTAGAGATCTCGGAGAGTTCTTC	CSARDLGEFF
TRBV4-1	NA	TRBJ2-1	TRBD2	TGCGCCAGCAGCCAAGATCTTGGGACTAGCGGGGGGCGAGAGCAGTTCTTC	CASSQDLGTSGGREQFF
TRBV28	NA	TRBJ1-6	NA	TGTGCCAGCAGTTCCCGACAGACCGGTGCTTCTTCACCCCTCCACTTT	CASSSRQTGASSPLHF
TRBV9	NA	TRBJ2-2	TRBD1	TGTGCCAGCAGCGTAGTCGACAGGGGGGGTCGGGAGCTGTTTTTT	CASSVVDRGGRELFF
TRBV6-1	NA	TRBJ1-5	NA	TGTGCCAGCAGTGAAACACAGGGACGACTCCTGACCCAGCATTTT	CASSETQGRLLTQHF
TRBV20-1	NA	TRBJ2-4	TRBD1	TGCAGTGCTAGTGAGGGTGGGACAGGGTTCCTAGCCAAAAACATTCAGTACTTC	CSASEGGTGFLAKNIQYF
TRBV13	few	TRBJ1-4	NA	TGTGCCAGCAGCCTGGGAGCGAATGAAAAACTGTTTTTT	CASSLGANEKLFF
TRBV29-1	NA	TRBJ2-5	TRBD1	TGCAGCGTTGAAGAGGGGACAGGGGTTCAAGAGACCCAGTACTTC	CSVEEGTGVQETQYF
TRBV9	NA	TRBJ2-5	TRBD1	TGTGCCAGCAGCGGCCCCGGACAGGGGTGGGAGACCCAGTACTTC	CASSGPGQGWETQYF
TRBV5-4	NA	TRBJ1-2	TRBD1	TGTGCCAGCAGGGACAGGGCCTCATATGGCTACACCTTC	CASRDRASYGYTF